The subject of this entry is one T cell receptor beta chain. Method: immunoSEQ multiplex PCR; TCRdb's copy keeps in-frame clones and lacks some. The repertoire holds 90,000 to 100,000 clones, with 89% as singletons. Every one of the patients relapsed after autologous stem cell transplantation (brentuximab vedotin exposure was variable). This entry belongs to a study of PD-1 blockade in classical Hodgkin lymphoma. Sequenced material: peripheral blood mononuclear cells (PBMCs), taken before the second cycle of nivolumab. This clonotype originated in a human donor with classical Hodgkin lymphoma.

CDR3 coding DNA: TGCAGCGCGTCCTGCGACAGGGAATGTGACACTGAAGCTTTCTTT. This gives the protein CSASCDRECDTEAFF. V gene TRBV29-1 combines with J gene TRBJ1-1; TRBD1 matches 7 bases. The CDR3 length is 15 residues. J gave up 3 bases and V 7 bases, and 14 bases lay outside the gene matches. Germline loops: CDR1 SQVTM, CDR2 ANQGSEA. Drawing the rest from reference TRBV29-1 and TRBJ1-1, the complete variable domain is SAVISQKPSRDICQRGTSLTIQCQVDSQVTMMFWYRQQPGQSLTLIATANQGSEATYESGFVIDKFPISRPNLTFSTLTVSNMSPEDSSIYLCSASCDRECDTEAFFGQGTRLTVV.